Each of the 5 T cell receptor beta chains below was sequenced from the same sample in a study of cytomegalovirus exposure and HLA in healthy donors. The protocol was immunoSEQ multiplex PCR, while the TCRdb copy is restricted to in-frame clones and leaves out a portion. The sample consists of 150,000 to 200,000 clones, roughly 84% of them appearing once. Sequenced: PBMCs. The receptors originated from a man in his thirties or forties in good health and CMV-seropositive.

This clone was observed a few times. This chain joins TRBV7-2 and TRBJ1-1; possible D gene TRBD1, 6 bases. The CDR3 spans 16 residues. Germline V CDR1 and CDR2: SGHTA, FQGNSA. V was clipped by 5 bases and J by 0 bases, with 16 bases between them. CDR3 region: CASSPNRGGLNTEAFF. Here the CDR3 DNA reads TGTGCCAGCAGCCCAAACCGGGGGGGGCTGAACACTGAAGCTTTCTTT.

The chain recombines TRBV6-1 with TRBJ1-2; no clear D gene. CDR3 size: 13 residues. V was pared by 5 bases and J by 6 bases, with 13 bases between. Germline values: CDR1 MNHNS, CDR2 SASEGT. The CDR3 region is CASSPLDRDGYTF. The CDR3 region has the DNA TGTGCCAGCAGTCCCCTCGACCGGGATGGCTACACCTTC.

The V gene is TRBV11-3, the J gene TRBJ2-5; a possible D gene is TRBD1 (5 bases). Trimming left V 5 bases short and J 2 bases short, with 6 bases between. The CDR3 loop spans 12 amino acids. Germline assignment: CDR1 SGHNT and CDR2 YENEEA. The CDR3 coding sequence is TGTGCCAGCAGCGACAGTCAAGAGACCCAGTACTTC. Translating it yields CASSDSQETQYF. The full variable domain, rest sourced from reference TRBV11-3 and TRBJ2-5, is EAGVVQSPRYKIIEKKQPVAFWCNPISGHNTLYWYLQNLGQGPELLIRYENEEAVDDSQLPKDRFSAERLKGVDSTLKIQPAELGDSAVYLCASSDSQETQYFGPGTRLLVL.

The rearrangement joins TRBV28 to TRBJ1-5; maybe TRBD1 (6 bases). Per the germline V gene, CDR1 is MDHEN and CDR2 is SYDVKM. The CDR3 length is 16 residues. V lost 2 bases to trimming and J lost 5 bases, with 16 bases between them. CDR3 DNA: TGTGCCAGCAGTTTAGGGGGCTTGGATTGGGATCAGCCCCAGCATTTT. Amino acids: CASSLGGLDWDQPQHF.

This clone appeared many times. The chain couples TRBV6-4 to TRBJ2-2, with 8 bases that match TRBD1. The ends lost 3 bases at V and 1 base at J; junction bases unmatched: 4. Germline CDR1 and CDR2: MRHNA and SNTAGT. The CDR3 sequence is 16 residues long. For the CDR3, the DNA is TGTGCCAGCAGTGAACTCACAGGGGGGAACACCGGGGAGCTGTTTTTT. It translates to CASSELTGGNTGELFF.